These 5 T cell receptor beta chains share one sample of origin, sequenced in a study of early T cells in non-severe SARS-CoV-2 infection. TCRdb reprocessed the 5' RACE reads with MiXCR, giving one entry per CDR3 protein. The table lists approximately 76,000 distinct CDR3 sequences, around 12% of them singletons. Sample: whole blood. The source is an adult who was a healthcare worker with PCR-confirmed SARS-CoV-2 infection or an uninfected control (not recorded which).

V usage is TRBV2 and J usage is TRBJ2-7; 7 nucleotides align to TRBD1. CDR3 size: 14 residues. J lost 5 bases, V lost 8 bases, and 12 bases had no gene match. Germline CDR1 SNHLY, CDR2 FYNNEI. Here the CDR3 DNA reads TGTGCCAGCCGGGACAGCACTGGGTTGGACGAGCAGTACTTC. This gives the protein CASRDSTGLDEQYF. Using reference TRBV2 and TRBJ2-7 for the parts outside the CDR3, the full variable domain is EPEVTQTPSHQVTQMGQEVILRCVPISNHLYFYWYRQILGQKVEFLVSFYNNEISEKSEIFDDQFSVERPDGSNFTLKIRSTKLEDSAMYFCASRDSTGLDEQYFGPGTRLTVT.

This clonotype was picked up many times. The chain has TRBV28 and TRBJ2-1, with TRBD2 matching over 12 bases. V shed 5 bases and J 8 bases; nucleotides not matched to a gene: 7. Germline lookup yields CDR1 MDHEN and CDR2 SYDVKM. The CDR3 is 15 residues long. In nucleotides, the CDR3 is TGTGCCAGCAGTCCACGGACTAGCGGGATCGATGAGCAGTTCTTC. Protein product: CASSPRTSGIDEQFF.

J is TRBJ2-5 and V is TRBV12-3 or TRBV12-4, with TRBD1 as a possible D gene (7 bases). The CDR3 has 15 amino acids. V lost 5 bases and J 1 base, leaving 14 bases between the germline ends. The CDR3 DNA follows: TGTGCCAGCAGTCTGGGGCGGGACAGCCAAGAGACCCAGTACTTC. Translated: CASSLGRDSQETQYF.

This clonotype appeared many times. The genes are TRBV14 and TRBJ2-1; D may match TRBD1 or TRBD2 (7 bases each). The germline CDR1 and CDR2 sequences are SGHDN and FVKESK. V shed 0 bases and J shed 7 bases, with 19 bases lying between them. The CDR3 has 17 amino acids. The CDR3 nucleotides are TGTGCCAGCAGCCAAGAAGCGGGACAGTCCGCGTATAATGAGCAGTTCTTC. Translating it yields CASSQEAGQSAYNEQFF.

The rearrangement links TRBV28 to TRBJ2-3, with 7 bases identical to TRBD1. The CDR3 runs 14 residues. With V trimmed by 6 bases and J by 6 bases, 9 bases remained unmatched. Germline V lookup: CDR1 MDHEN, CDR2 SYDVKM. The CDR3 region is CASSDRVEGDTQYF. The CDR3 nucleotides read TGTGCCAGCAGCGACAGGGTTGAGGGTGATACGCAGTATTTT.